This T cell receptor beta chain was sequenced for a study of control samples from healthy donors and cancer patients (dated by TCRdb to about 2020). The germline V gene yields KGHSH for CDR1 and LQKENI for CDR2. Including the terminal cysteine and phenylalanine, the CDR3 comprises 13 residues. The read is trimmed to its CDR3 DNA, 39 bases read in frame from base 1. V loses 5 bases of germline sequence and J loses 7 bases, and the interval between the two ends is 14 bases. Concerning this clone itself: Its target antigen remains unknown. No base-level quality is on record; no much larger clone is a single base apart.

The library was obtained by the immunoSEQ multiplex PCR assay. This is the immuneACCESS table as TCRdb keeps it, with only in-frame sequences that have V and J called. A part of the clones is gone; compared with another copy, unresolved V genes explain less than half, and the rest is unexplained. This sample has more than 95,000 clones in its table, and 85% to 90% of those were observed once. Of the sample, about 1.1% falls within the top ten clones. The sequenced material came from PBMCs. This clonotype was sampled from a woman between 45 and 65 years old with colorectal cancer. The chain joins TRBV18 to TRBJ1-2; TRBD1 might be the D gene, on 6 matching bases. The CDR3 region: CASSVTQGGGYTF. Read as DNA, the sequence is TGTGCCAGCTCAGTTACACAGGGAGGTGGCTACACCTTC.